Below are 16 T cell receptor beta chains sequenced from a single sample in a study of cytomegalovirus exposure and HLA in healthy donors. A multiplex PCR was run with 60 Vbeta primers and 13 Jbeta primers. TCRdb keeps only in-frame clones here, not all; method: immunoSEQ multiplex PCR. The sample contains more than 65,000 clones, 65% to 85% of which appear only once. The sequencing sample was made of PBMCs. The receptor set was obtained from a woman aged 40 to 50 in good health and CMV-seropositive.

The CDR3 DNA reads as TGTGCCAGCAGGACCACAGGGCTAGATACGCAGTATTTT. Translating it yields CASRTTGLDTQYF. The gene calls are TRBV6-5 and TRBJ2-3, with D possibly being TRBD1 (6 bases). V shed 6 bases and J shed 5 bases, with 12 bases lying between them. The CDR3 runs to 13 residues. The germline V gene has CDR1 MNHEY and CDR2 SVGAGI.

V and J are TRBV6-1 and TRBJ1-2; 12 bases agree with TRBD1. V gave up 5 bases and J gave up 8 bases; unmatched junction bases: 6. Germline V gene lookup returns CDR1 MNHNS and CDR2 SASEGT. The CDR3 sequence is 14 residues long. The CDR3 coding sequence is TGTGCCAGCAGTTGGGACAGGGGGCGGGAAGGCTACACCTTC. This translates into CASSWDRGREGYTF.

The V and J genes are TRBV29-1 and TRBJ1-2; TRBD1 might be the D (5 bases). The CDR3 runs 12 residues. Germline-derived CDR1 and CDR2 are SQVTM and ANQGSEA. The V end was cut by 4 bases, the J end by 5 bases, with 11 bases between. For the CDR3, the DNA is TGCAGCGTTGTTAGGGGAGGGTATGGCTACACCTTC. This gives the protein CSVVRGGYGYTF.

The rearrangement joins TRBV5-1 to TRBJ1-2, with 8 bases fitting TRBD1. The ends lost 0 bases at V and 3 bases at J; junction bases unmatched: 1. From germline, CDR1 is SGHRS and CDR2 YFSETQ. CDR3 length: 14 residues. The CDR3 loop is CASSLDRGDYGYTF. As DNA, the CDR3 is TGCGCCAGCAGCTTGGACAGGGGGGACTATGGCTACACCTTC.

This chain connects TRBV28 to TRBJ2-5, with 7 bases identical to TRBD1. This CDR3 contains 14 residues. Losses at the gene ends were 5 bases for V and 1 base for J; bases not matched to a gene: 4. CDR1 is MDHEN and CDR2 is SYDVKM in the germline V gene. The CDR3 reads CASSPGTVQETQYF. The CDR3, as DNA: TGTGCCAGCAGTCCCGGGACAGTCCAAGAGACCCAGTACTTC.

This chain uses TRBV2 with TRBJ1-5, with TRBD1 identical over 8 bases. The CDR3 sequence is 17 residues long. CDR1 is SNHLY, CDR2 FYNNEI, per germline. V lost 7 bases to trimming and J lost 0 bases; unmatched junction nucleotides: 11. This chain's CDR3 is CASTGGQGLYSNQPQHF. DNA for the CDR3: TGTGCCAGCACTGGAGGACAGGGCCTCTATAGCAATCAGCCCCAGCATTTT.

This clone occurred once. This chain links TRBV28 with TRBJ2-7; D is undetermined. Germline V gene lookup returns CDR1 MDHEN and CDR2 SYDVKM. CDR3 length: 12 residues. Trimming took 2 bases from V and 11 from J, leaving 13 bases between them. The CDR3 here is CASSLLSFGEYF. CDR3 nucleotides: TGTGCCAGCAGTTTACTGTCTTTTGGAGAGTACTTC.

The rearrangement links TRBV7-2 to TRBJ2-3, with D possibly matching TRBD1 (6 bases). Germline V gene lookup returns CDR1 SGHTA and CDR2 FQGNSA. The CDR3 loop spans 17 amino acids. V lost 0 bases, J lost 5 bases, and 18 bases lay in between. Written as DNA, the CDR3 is TGTGCCAGCAGCTTAGCGCGCCAGGGGCCCGGTCTAGATACGCAGTATTTT. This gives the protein CASSLARQGPGLDTQYF.

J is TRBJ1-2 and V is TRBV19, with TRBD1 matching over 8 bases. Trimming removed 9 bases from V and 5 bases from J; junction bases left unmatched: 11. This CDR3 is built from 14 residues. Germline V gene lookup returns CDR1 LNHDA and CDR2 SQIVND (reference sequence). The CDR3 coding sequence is TGTGCCAGCCATCAGGCCGGGACAGGATATGGCTACACCTTC. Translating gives CASHQAGTGYGYTF.

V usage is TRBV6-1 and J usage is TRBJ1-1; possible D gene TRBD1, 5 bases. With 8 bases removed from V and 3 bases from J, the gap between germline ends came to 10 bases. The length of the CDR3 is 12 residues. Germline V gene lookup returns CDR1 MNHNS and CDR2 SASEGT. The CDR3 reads CASLEGYTEAFF. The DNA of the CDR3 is TGTGCCAGCTTGGAGGGGTACACTGAAGCTTTCTTT.

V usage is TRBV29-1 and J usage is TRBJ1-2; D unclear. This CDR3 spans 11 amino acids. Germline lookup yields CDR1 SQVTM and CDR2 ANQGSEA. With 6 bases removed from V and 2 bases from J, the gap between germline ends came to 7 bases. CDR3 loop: CSVLENYGYTF. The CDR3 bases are TGCAGCGTCCTAGAGAACTATGGCTACACCTTC.

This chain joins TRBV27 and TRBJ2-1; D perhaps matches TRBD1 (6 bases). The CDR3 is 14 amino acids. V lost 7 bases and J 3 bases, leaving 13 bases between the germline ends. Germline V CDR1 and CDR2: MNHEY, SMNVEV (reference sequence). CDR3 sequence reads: CASIGQNSYNEQFF. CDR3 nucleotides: TGTGCCAGCATAGGACAGAACAGCTACAATGAGCAGTTCTTC.

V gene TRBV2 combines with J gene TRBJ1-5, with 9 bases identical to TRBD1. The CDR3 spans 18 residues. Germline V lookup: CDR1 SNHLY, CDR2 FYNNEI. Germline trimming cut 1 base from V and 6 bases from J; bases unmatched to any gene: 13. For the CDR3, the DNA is TGTGCCAGCAGTGAAGGCCTCCCCGATCGACAGGGGGGTCAGCCCCAGCATTTT. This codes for CASSEGLPDRQGGQPQHF.

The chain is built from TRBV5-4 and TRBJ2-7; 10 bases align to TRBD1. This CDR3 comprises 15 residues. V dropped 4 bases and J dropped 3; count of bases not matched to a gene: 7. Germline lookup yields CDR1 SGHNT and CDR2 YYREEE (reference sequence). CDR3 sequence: CASSALTGGLYEQYF. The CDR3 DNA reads TGTGCCAGCAGCGCGCTGACAGGGGGCCTCTACGAGCAGTACTTC.

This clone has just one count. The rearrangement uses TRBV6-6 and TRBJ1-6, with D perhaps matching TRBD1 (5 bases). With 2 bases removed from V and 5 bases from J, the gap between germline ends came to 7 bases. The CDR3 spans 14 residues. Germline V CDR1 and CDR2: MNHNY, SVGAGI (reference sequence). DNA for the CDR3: TGTGCCAGCAGTTACAAACAGGATAATTCACCCCTCCACTTT. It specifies CASSYKQDNSPLHF.

The DNA of the CDR3 is TGTGCTAGTGGCATCCTAGCGGGGCAGCTTGCCGGGGAGCTGTTTTTT. It codes for CASGILAGQLAGELFF. The V and J genes are TRBV12-5 and TRBJ2-2; 9 bases match TRBD2. This CDR3 comprises 16 residues. V shed 6 bases, J shed 6 bases, and the junction held 11 bases outside the gene matches. Germline V gene data show CDR1 as LGHNT and CDR2 as FRNRAP.